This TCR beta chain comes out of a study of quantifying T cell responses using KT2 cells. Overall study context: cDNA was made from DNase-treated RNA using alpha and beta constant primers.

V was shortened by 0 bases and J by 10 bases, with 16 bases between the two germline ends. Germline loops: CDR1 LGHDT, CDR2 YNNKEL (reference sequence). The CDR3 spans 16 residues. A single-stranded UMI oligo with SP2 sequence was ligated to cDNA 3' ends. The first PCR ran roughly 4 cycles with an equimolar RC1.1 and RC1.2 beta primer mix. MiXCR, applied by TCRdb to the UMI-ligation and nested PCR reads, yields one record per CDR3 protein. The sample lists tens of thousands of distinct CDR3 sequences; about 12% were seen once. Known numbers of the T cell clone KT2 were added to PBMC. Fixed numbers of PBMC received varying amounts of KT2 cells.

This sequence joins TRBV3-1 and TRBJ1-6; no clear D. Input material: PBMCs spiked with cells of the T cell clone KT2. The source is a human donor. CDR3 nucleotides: TGTGCCAGCAGCCAAGATCATGGCAGGTACGAGTCACCCCTCCACTTT. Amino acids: CASSQDHGRYESPLHF.